Below, 17 T cell receptor beta chains from the same sample are listed, as sequenced in a study of T cells after yellow fever vaccination. TCRdb used MiXCR to reprocess the 5' RACE reads, holding one entry per CDR3 protein. The data contain over 65,000 distinct CDR3 sequences, about an eighth of them seen just once; the ten biggest clones take up roughly 24%. The specimen was CD8+ T cells not binding an NS4B(214-222) dextramer, sorted from PBMCs, collected roughly 20 days after the first yellow fever vaccination. Receptors were obtained from a man younger than 35 who received the YFV17D yellow fever vaccine.

The V and J genes are TRBV9 and TRBJ2-1; D gene unclear. The germline CDR1 and CDR2 sequences are SGDLS and YYNGEE. The CDR3 covers 15 residues. The V gene lost 3 bases and the J gene lost 7 bases, with 17 bases spanning the gap. This CDR3 reads CASSAVRAGVNEQFF. Written as DNA, the CDR3 is TGTGCCAGCAGCGCCGTCCGGGCCGGTGTGAATGAGCAGTTCTTC.

The rearrangement uses TRBV27 and TRBJ2-2, with TRBD1 identical over 7 bases. J lost 6 bases, V lost 6 bases, and 13 bases had no gene match. The CDR3 is made up of 16 amino acids. The germline V gene has CDR1 MNHEY and CDR2 SMNVEV (reference sequence). DNA for the CDR3: TGTGCCAGCAGCCCTAGACAGGGTGTGGTGGCCGGGGAGCTGTTTTTT. This gives the protein CASSPRQGVVAGELFF.

In DNA, the CDR3 is TGTGCCACCAGCAGAGGATCTTCCTCCTCCGAGCAGTACGTC. Its protein is CATSRGSSSSEQYV. This rearrangement joins TRBV15 to TRBJ2-7; D not resolved. The CDR3 extends over 14 amino acids. The germline V gene has CDR1 LNHNV and CDR2 YYDKDF (reference sequence).

This rearrangement joins TRBV6-2 or TRBV6-3 to TRBJ2-7, with D unresolved. The ends were cut back, 7 bases at V and 0 bases at J, with 13 bases in the middle. The germline gives CDR1 MNHEY, CDR2 SVGEGT. CDR3 length: 14 residues. The CDR3 region is CASKRPDYSYEQYF. In DNA form, the CDR3 reads TGTGCCAGCAAACGCCCTGATTACTCCTACGAGCAGTACTTC.

This clonotype was detected many times. The chain is built from TRBV20-1 and TRBJ2-7, with D perhaps given as TRBD1 or TRBD2 (5 bases each). V was pared by 8 bases and J by 6 bases, with 11 bases between. The germline V gene encodes CDR1 DFQATT and CDR2 SNEGSKA (reference sequence). The CDR3 is made up of 10 amino acids. CDR3 DNA: TGCAGTCCGTCGGGGCCCGAGCAGTACGTC. Protein: CSPSGPEQYV.

This rearrangement joins TRBV6-2 or TRBV6-3 to TRBJ2-7; 8 nucleotides line up with TRBD2. V was clipped by 6 bases and J by 3 bases; unmatched bases: 10. The CDR3 length is 15 residues. Germline CDR1 MNHEY, CDR2 SVGEGT. This CDR3 is CASSRQRGRHYEQYF. The CDR3 nucleotides read TGTGCCAGCAGCAGGCAGCGGGGGCGCCACTACGAGCAGTACTTC.

The gene calls are TRBV9 and TRBJ2-7; 10 bases map to TRBD1. The junction had 10 bases not matched to a gene; V was cut back by 4 bases and J by 3 bases. The CDR3 covers 16 residues. CDR1 and CDR2 (germline): SGDLS, YYNGEE. CDR3 nucleotides: TGTGCCAGCAGCTCACGGACAGGGGGGCATTACTACGAGCAGTACTTC. It encodes CASSSRTGGHYYEQYF.

The rearrangement uses TRBV7-2 and TRBJ2-7, with D maybe TRBD2 (5 bases). The germline V and J ends were trimmed by 1 base and 11 bases, with 18 bases remaining between them. CDR3 length: 14 amino acids. Germline-derived CDR1 and CDR2 are SGHTA and FQGNSA. The CDR3 is CASSLEPGSGGKYF. In DNA form, the CDR3 reads TGTGCCAGCAGCTTAGAGCCGGGGTCAGGTGGAAAGTACTTC.

This clonotype has more than one count but fewer than ten. J is TRBJ2-3 and V is TRBV12-3 or TRBV12-4, with D possibly TRBD1 on 5 matching bases. Trimming took off 5 bases at V and 2 bases at J, with 11 bases between the two ends. This CDR3 comprises 14 residues. The CDR3 loop is CASSLQDLTDTQYF. CDR3 nucleotides: TGTGCCAGCAGTCTACAGGATCTCACAGATACGCAGTATTTT.

The chain carries TRBV12-3 or TRBV12-4 and TRBJ2-7; tentatively, D is TRBD1 (6 bases). V was pared by 4 bases and J by 8 bases, with 12 bases between. This CDR3 is 12 amino acids long. The CDR3 sequence is CASSSFRDKQYF. DNA of the CDR3: TGTGCCAGCAGTTCTTTCAGGGACAAGCAGTACTTC.

CDR3 sequence: CASTPGAYEQYF. As DNA, the CDR3 is TGTGCCAGCACCCCCGGGGCCTACGAGCAGTACTTC. The chain links TRBV11-2 to TRBJ2-7, with D possibly being TRBD2 (5 bases). Germline V gives CDR1 SGHAT, CDR2 FQNNGV. This CDR3 has 12 residues. Trimming removed 7 bases from V and 2 bases from J, with 9 bases in between.

The chain recombines TRBV11-2 with TRBJ1-5; tentative D call: TRBD1 (5 bases). There are 14 residues in the CDR3. The germline V gene has CDR1 SGHAT and CDR2 FQNNGV. Trimming removed 4 bases from V and 0 bases from J, with 7 bases in between. CDR3 sequence (DNA): TGTGCCAGCAGCTCGGGGCTTAGCAATCAGCCCCAGCATTTT. It is translated as CASSSGLSNQPQHF.

This clonotype was counted between two and nine times. The chain has TRBV10-3 and TRBJ1-1, with 9 bases identical to TRBD1. This CDR3 contains 15 residues. V shed 4 bases, J shed 1 base, and the junction held 4 bases outside the gene matches. CDR1 and CDR2 from the germline V gene are ENHRY and SYGVKD. Here the CDR3 reads CAISGGQGKNTEAFF. The CDR3 nucleotides are TGTGCCATCAGTGGGGGACAGGGAAAGAACACTGAAGCTTTCTTT.

V and J are TRBV3-1 and TRBJ2-1; D ambiguous. Germline values: CDR1 LGHDT, CDR2 YNNKEL (reference sequence). The CDR3 has 12 amino acids. The V end lost 3 bases, the J end lost 4 bases, and 4 bases lay between the germline ends. The CDR3 loop is CASSHLYNEQFF. The CDR3, as DNA: TGTGCCAGCAGCCATCTTTACAATGAGCAGTTCTTC.

V gene TRBV4-3 combines with J gene TRBJ2-3; tentatively, D is TRBD2 (6 bases). From germline, CDR1 is LGHNA and CDR2 YSLEER. The CDR3 consists of 17 residues. V lost 3 bases, J lost 5 bases, and 21 bases lay in between. The CDR3 DNA sequence: TGCGCCAGCAGCCAGGGTAGGGACCGTCGGAGGGGAGATACGCAGTATTTT. As protein: CASSQGRDRRRGDTQYF.

This clonotype was detected a few times. CDR3 DNA: TGTGCCATCATGGGACCGGGGGTAACCGGGGAGCTGTTTTTT. As protein: CAIMGPGVTGELFF. The chain recombines TRBV10-3 with TRBJ2-2; the D gene is possibly TRBD2 (6 bases). V lost 7 bases and J 5 bases, leaving 14 bases between the germline ends. This CDR3 region has 14 residues. CDR1 and CDR2 from the germline V gene are ENHRY and SYGVKD.

This clonotype was detected only a few times. The chain joins TRBV19 to TRBJ2-3; D gene unclear. This CDR3 is built from 13 residues. The V and J ends lost 5 bases and 5 bases respectively, with 11 bases between them. Germline-derived CDR1 and CDR2 are LNHDA and SQIVND (reference sequence). The CDR3: CASSLTGRDTQYF. CDR3 bases: TGTGCCAGTAGTCTGACCGGTCGAGATACGCAGTATTTT.